This entry lists 4 T cell receptor beta chains sequenced from one sample in a study of shared clonotypes between healthy human individuals. TCRdb's table, derived via immunoSEQ multiplex PCR, lists solely in-frame clones and lacks some. This sample has more than 400,000 clones, with more than 65% found just once. The material sequenced was PBMCs. These receptors were collected from a woman in her forties in good health. Some clones in this sample may be carry-over from other donors' samples.

With regard to this clone: A much larger clonotype is one base distant, so this may be a read error. Other DNA sequences in this specimen translate into the identical CDR3. J is TRBJ2-1 and V is TRBV5-6, with 11 bases fitting TRBD2. The germline V gene encodes CDR1 SGHDT and CDR2 YYEEEE. The length of the CDR3 is 16 residues. The CDR3 protein is CASSRTSGRSYNEQFF. As DNA, the CDR3 is TGTGCCAGCAGCCGGACTAGCGGGCGCTCCTACAATGAGCAATTCTTC. Filled out from reference TRBV5-6 and TRBJ2-1, the complete variable domain reads DAGVTQSPTHLIKTRGQQVTLRCSPKSGHDTVSWYQQALGQGPQFIFQYYEEEERQRGNFPDRFSGHQFPNYSSELNVNALLLGDSALYLCASSRTSGRSYNEQFFGPGTRLTVL.

V is TRBV28 and J is TRBJ1-5; tentatively, D is TRBD1 (6 bases). Trimming removed 6 bases at V and 7 bases at J, with 19 bases between. The V gene's germline CDR1 is MDHEN and CDR2 SYDVKM. This CDR3 comprises 15 residues. The DNA of the CDR3 is TGTGCCAGCAGCTCTACAGGGAAGGGCAGACAGCCCCAGCATTTT. Translation gives CASSSTGKGRQPQHF.

V and J are TRBV28 and TRBJ1-5; D is uncertain. From germline, CDR1 is MDHEN and CDR2 SYDVKM. The CDR3 extends over 20 amino acids. V was clipped by 6 bases and J by 1 base, with 28 bases between them. CDR3 loop: CASSLLLALPEPRSNQPQHF. The DNA of the CDR3 is TGTGCCAGCAGCCTCCTTCTTGCCCTCCCTGAACCCCGCAGCAATCAGCCCCAGCATTTT.

This chain uses TRBV5-8 with TRBJ1-2; D unresolved. CDR1 is SGHTS, CDR2 YDEGEE, per germline. The CDR3 runs 14 residues. The V end was cut by 0 bases, the J end by 6 bases, with 12 bases between. The CDR3, as DNA: TGTGCCAGCAGCTTGGTAGCCCCTACGGATGGCTACACCTTC. Its protein is CASSLVAPTDGYTF.